Each of the 3 T cell receptor beta chains below was sequenced from the same sample in a study of blood T cell repertoires in COVID-19. Measured with immunoSEQ multiplex PCR; TCRdb has only the in-frame clones, and not every one. Of under 250,000 clones listed, 70% to 90% are singletons. Sequencing used peripheral blood. The source is a man aged 50 to 59 who had recovered from COVID-19.

The rearrangement uses TRBV5-4 and TRBJ2-5, with a possible D match to TRBD1 (6 bases). The CDR3 has 13 amino acids. Germline lookup yields CDR1 SGHNT and CDR2 YYREEE (reference sequence). Trimming removed 0 bases at V and 8 bases at J, with 11 bases between. The CDR3 DNA follows: TGTGCCAGCAGCTTGGAACAGGGAAAAACCCAGTACTTC. Translating it yields CASSLEQGKTQYF.

Only one count was recorded for this clone. The chain uses TRBV11-1 and TRBJ1-1; 7 bases line up with TRBD1. Germline V gene sequence: CDR1 SGHAT, CDR2 FQDESV (reference sequence). The junction had 9 bases not matched to a gene; V was cut back by 5 bases and J by 0 bases. The length of the CDR3 is 16 residues. The CDR3 DNA reads TGTGCCAGCAGCCCACTGACAGGGACCCTGAACACTGAAGCTTTCTTT. This encodes CASSPLTGTLNTEAFF. The full variable domain, rest sourced from reference TRBV11-1 and TRBJ1-1, is EAEVAQSPRYKITEKSQAVAFWCDPISGHATLYWYRQILGQGPELLVQFQDESVVDDSQLPKDRFSAERLKGVDSTLKIQPAELGDSAMYLCASSPLTGTLNTEAFFGQGTRLTVV.

The rearrangement links TRBV19 to TRBJ1-5, with a tentative D call TRBD1 (6 bases). This CDR3 region has 15 residues. Per germline, CDR1 LNHDA and CDR2 SQIVND (reference sequence). Between the trimmed V and J ends, which lost 3 bases and 4 bases, there was a span of 13 bases. The CDR3 DNA sequence: TGTGCCAGTAGTATCAACAGGGCAAGGAATCAGCCCCAGCATTTT. Translating gives CASSINRARNQPQHF. Combining the CDR3 with reference TRBV19 and TRBJ1-5 gives the whole variable domain DGGITQSPKYLFRKEGQNVTLSCEQNLNHDAMYWYRQDPGQGLRLIYYSQIVNDFQKGDIAEGYSVSREKKESFPLTVTSAQKNPTAFYLCASSINRARNQPQHFGDGTRLSIL.